This T cell receptor (beta chain) emerged from a study of control samples from healthy donors and cancer patients. The protocol was immunoSEQ multiplex PCR, while the TCRdb copy is restricted to in-frame clones and leaves out a portion. Here the sample spans 150,000 to 170,000 clones, around 95% being singletons. Germline CDR1 reads MNHEY; CDR2 reads SVGAGI. V was pared by 4 bases and J by 7 bases, with 20 bases between. This CDR3 contains 15 residues. The rearrangement links TRBV6-5 to TRBJ2-7; D might be TRBD2 (6 bases). The specimen sequenced was blood. This clonotype was obtained from a man aged 40-49 years in good health. The DNA for the CDR3 is TGTGCCAGCAGTTCGCCTGGCGGAGGGGCGGGTGAGCAGTACTTC. Protein: CASSSPGGGAGEQYF.